These 25 T cell receptor beta chains were sequenced from one sample in a study of molecular identifiers for immune sequencing clone quantification. TCRdb called the PCR reads again in MiXCR, with one record for every CDR3 protein. This sample has over 600,000 distinct CDR3 sequences, with about 20% found just once. Material: naive CD8+ T cells from blood, with Jurkat cell RNA spiked in. The subset here: FACS-sorted CD8+CD4-CCR7+CD45RA+ naive T cells. These receptors originate from a human donor in good health. Some libraries in this study had Jurkat cell RNA spiked in.

In its sample, this clonotype was seen many times. The rearrangement uses TRBV29-1 and TRBJ2-3, with a possible D match to TRBD2 (6 bases). Looked up from germline, CDR1 is SQVTM and CDR2 is ANQGSEA. V lost 6 bases and J 3 bases, leaving 13 bases between the germline ends. The CDR3 sequence is 13 residues long. The CDR3 protein is CSVWGLMTDTQYF. CDR3 DNA: TGCAGCGTGTGGGGACTGATGACAGATACGCAGTATTTT.

This chain connects TRBV27 to TRBJ1-1; D might be TRBD1 (5 bases). Germline V gene lookup returns CDR1 MNHEY and CDR2 SMNVEV (reference sequence). Trimming left V 4 bases short and J 1 base short, with 7 bases between. The CDR3 runs to 13 residues. CDR3: CASSWGKNTEAFF. The CDR3 DNA sequence: TGTGCCAGCAGTTGGGGGAAGAACACTGAAGCTTTCTTT.

The rearrangement joins TRBV4-3 to TRBJ2-1; 8 bases are shared with TRBD2. The CDR3 runs 15 residues. Looked up from germline, CDR1 is LGHNA and CDR2 is YSLEER. V shed 2 bases, J shed 2 bases, and the junction held 2 bases outside the gene matches. The CDR3 here is CASSQTSGAYNEQFF. The CDR3 DNA reads as TGCGCCAGCAGCCAAACTAGCGGCGCCTACAATGAGCAGTTCTTC.

This clonotype was picked up many times. V usage is TRBV27 and J usage is TRBJ2-7, with TRBD1 matching over 10 bases. J was trimmed by 3 bases and V by 2 bases; bases with no gene match: 10. The CDR3 covers 17 residues. Germline CDR1 and CDR2: MNHEY and SMNVEV (reference sequence). Here the CDR3 reads CASSLLVGTGAIYEQYF. CDR3 nucleotide sequence: TGTGCCAGCAGTTTACTAGTCGGGACAGGGGCTATCTACGAGCAGTACTTC.

This clonotype was picked up many times. The chain couples TRBV2 to TRBJ1-5, with D maybe TRBD1 (6 bases). The V gene's germline CDR1 is SNHLY and CDR2 FYNNEI. The ends were cut back, 2 bases at V and 5 bases at J, with 19 bases in the middle. The CDR3 extends over 17 amino acids. CDR3 bases: TGTGCCAGCAGTGAAACGCCGTGGACAGAGAATGATCAGCCCCAGCATTTT. It translates to CASSETPWTENDQPQHF.

This clonotype occurred a few times. The J gene is TRBJ2-1, the V gene TRBV9, with D possibly TRBD1 on 6 matching bases. The germline V gene has CDR1 SGDLS and CDR2 YYNGEE. This CDR3 has 13 amino acids. Trimming shortened V by 0 bases and J by 9 bases, and 10 bases separated the two germline ends. The CDR3: CASSVGVGGEQFF. The DNA of the CDR3 is TGTGCCAGCAGCGTAGGAGTAGGGGGTGAGCAGTTCTTC.

This clonotype was detected many times. The rearrangement joins TRBV4-1 to TRBJ2-3; D uncertain. This CDR3 has 14 amino acids. The germline V gene has CDR1 MGHRA and CDR2 YSYEKL. V lost 2 bases, J lost 5 bases, and 11 bases lay in between. The chain's CDR3 is CASSQLGLGDTQYF. The CDR3 DNA is TGCGCCAGCAGCCAACTGGGCCTCGGAGATACGCAGTATTTT.

The table lists this clonotype with a few counts. CDR3 DNA: TGTGCCAGCAGTGAAGGACGGTGGGGGGGCACAGATACGCAGTATTTT. As protein: CASSEGRWGGTDTQYF. This chain connects TRBV2 to TRBJ2-3; TRBD2 is a possible D gene (6 bases). The CDR3 loop spans 16 amino acids. Trimming removed 1 base from V and 1 base from J, with 12 bases in between. CDR1 is SNHLY, CDR2 FYNNEI, per germline.

Ten or more counts support this clonotype. This chain connects TRBV4-3 to TRBJ2-1; unclear D gene. Germline V gene sequence: CDR1 LGHNA, CDR2 YSLEER. CDR3 length equals 14 residues. Trimming removed 0 bases from V and 13 bases from J, with 16 bases in between. DNA of the CDR3: TGCGCCAGCAGCCAAGATGTGGCGATTCAACACCAGTTCTTC. This sequence encodes CASSQDVAIQHQFF.

This clonotype was seen many times. The rearrangement uses TRBV3-1 and TRBJ2-1, with TRBD2 matching 7 bases. Germline lookup yields CDR1 LGHDT and CDR2 YNNKEL (reference sequence). The CDR3 is 14 residues long. J lost 15 bases, V lost 0 bases, and 11 bases had no gene match. The CDR3 sequence is CASSQDLGERGPFF. CDR3 DNA: TGTGCCAGCAGCCAAGATTTGGGGGAGCGGGGTCCGTTCTTC.

This clonotype was observed many times. The V call is TRBV28, the J call TRBJ2-7; unclear D gene. V was pared by 4 bases and J by 0 bases, with 13 bases between. There are 15 residues in the CDR3. Germline CDR1 is MDHEN and CDR2 is SYDVKM. The CDR3 loop reads CASSSRRSHSYEQYF. CDR3 bases: TGTGCCAGCAGTTCCCGACGGTCTCACTCCTACGAGCAGTACTTC.

This clonotype was detected ten times or more. The genes are TRBV2 and TRBJ2-1, with D perhaps TRBD1 (5 bases). The V gene's germline CDR1 is SNHLY and CDR2 FYNNEI. Trimming removed 5 bases from V and 4 bases from J, with 15 bases in between. The CDR3 extends over 15 amino acids. In DNA, the CDR3 is TGTGCCAGCAGTCAGAGCAGGGTTACGTACAATGAGCAGTTCTTC. Translating it yields CASSQSRVTYNEQFF.

This clonotype has a count of ten or more. The genes are TRBV20-1 and TRBJ2-2; 8 nucleotides line up with TRBD2. The germline gives CDR1 DFQATT, CDR2 SNEGSKA (reference sequence). The CDR3 is made up of 14 amino acids. J gave up 3 bases and V 3 bases, and 3 bases lay outside the gene matches. CDR3 in amino acids: CSASSAGDTGELFF. CDR3 DNA sequence: TGCAGTGCTAGTTCAGCGGGAGACACCGGGGAGCTGTTTTTT.

This clonotype has a count of ten or more. The CDR3 coding sequence is TGTGCCAGCAGCCAAGGGACTAGCTGGTACGAGCAGTACTTC. Its protein product is CASSQGTSWYEQYF. The rearrangement links TRBV7-9 to TRBJ2-7; 9 nucleotides match TRBD2. The V and J ends lost 5 bases and 4 bases, in that order; junction bases with no gene match: 6. The CDR3 sequence is 14 residues long. Germline CDR1 SEHNR, CDR2 FQNEAQ (reference sequence).

This clonotype was found many times. J is TRBJ2-2 and V is TRBV28; weak D call: TRBD2 (6 bases). V was pared by 5 bases and J by 1 base, with 17 bases between. Germline CDR1 MDHEN, CDR2 SYDVKM. The CDR3 contains 17 residues. CDR3 nucleotide sequence: TGTGCCAGCAGTCGTCTAGCGACTATGAAGAACACCGGGGAGCTGTTTTTT. This sequence encodes CASSRLATMKNTGELFF.

This clonotype was detected only a few times. The chain recombines TRBV9 with TRBJ2-2; 10 nucleotides match TRBD1. From germline, CDR1 is SGDLS and CDR2 YYNGEE. The CDR3 sequence is 16 residues long. V was clipped by 4 bases and J by 6 bases; unmatched bases: 9. The CDR3 DNA reads as TGTGCCAGCAGCCCGCCCGGGACAGGGGATCCCGGGGAGCTGTTTTTT. This sequence encodes CASSPPGTGDPGELFF.

This clonotype was seen once. One base away lies a much larger clone, so this may be a sequencing read error. The chain carries TRBV20-1 and TRBJ2-7; D is unresolved. This CDR3 region has 13 residues. Trimming removed 3 bases at V and 2 bases at J, with 11 bases between. CDR1 is DFQATT, CDR2 SNEGSKA, per germline (reference sequence). The DNA of the CDR3 is TGCAGTGCTAGGCAGGACGACCCCTACGAGCAGTACTTC. The encoded protein is CSARQDDPYEQYF.

The table lists this clonotype with many counts. The chain has TRBV5-6 and TRBJ2-7; maybe TRBD1 (6 bases). Germline values: CDR1 SGHDT, CDR2 YYEEEE. Trimming pared 1 base from V and 2 bases from J, leaving 10 bases between. The CDR3 runs to 14 residues. The CDR3: CASSLTGSTYEQYF. CDR3 nucleotide sequence: TGTGCCAGCAGCTTGACAGGGTCGACCTACGAGCAGTACTTC. Filled out from reference TRBV5-6 and TRBJ2-7, the complete variable domain reads DAGVTQSPTHLIKTRGQQVTLRCSPKSGHDTVSWYQQALGQGPQFIFQYYEEEERQRGNFPDRFSGHQFPNYSSELNVNALLLGDSALYLCASSLTGSTYEQYFGPGTRLTVT.

This chain connects TRBV12-3 or TRBV12-4 to TRBJ1-5; 11 positions match TRBD1. This CDR3 contains 17 residues. With V trimmed by 5 bases and J by 3 bases, 9 bases remained unmatched. CDR3 bases: TGTGCCAGCAGTCGCGGTGGGACAGGGGGGCCCAATCAGCCCCAGCATTTT. This codes for CASSRGGTGGPNQPQHF.

This clonotype was seen at least ten times. The V and J genes are TRBV7-9 and TRBJ2-5; D is unclear. With 3 bases removed from V and 6 bases from J, the gap between germline ends came to 8 bases. Germline V gene data show CDR1 as SEHNR and CDR2 as FQNEAQ (reference sequence). The CDR3 spans 12 residues. The CDR3 bases are TGTGCCAGCAGCTTGTTCTCGCAGACCCAGTACTTC. Protein product: CASSLFSQTQYF.

In its sample, this clonotype was seen many times. J is TRBJ2-5 and V is TRBV6-2 or TRBV6-3; TRBD1 agrees at 11 bases. The J segment lost 3 bases and the V segment lost 6 bases, leaving 9 bases of the junction unmatched. CDR1 is MNHEY, CDR2 SVGEGT, per germline. The CDR3 runs 16 residues. Here the CDR3 reads CASSPRTGGLEETQYF. The CDR3 DNA reads as TGTGCCAGCAGCCCGAGGACAGGGGGCTTAGAAGAGACCCAGTACTTC.

On this clonotype itself: This sequence may be a read error, since a much larger clone differs from it by one base. The chain employs TRBV2 and TRBJ2-2; D could derive from TRBD1 or TRBD2 (5 bases each). The length of the CDR3 is 15 residues. V shed 6 bases and J shed 4 bases, with 15 bases lying between them. Per the germline V gene, CDR1 is SNHLY and CDR2 is FYNNEI. The CDR3 bases are TGTGCCAGCAGGGATCTTGGGACCTCCACCGGGGAGCTGTTTTTT. Translating it yields CASRDLGTSTGELFF. The full variable domain, in which reference TRBV2 and TRBJ2-2 provide the parts outside the CDR3, is EPEVTQTPSHQVTQMGQEVILRCVPISNHLYFYWYRQILGQKVEFLVSFYNNEISEKSEIFDDQFSVERPDGSNFTLKIRSTKLEDSAMYFCASRDLGTSTGELFFGEGSRLTVL.

This chain uses TRBV6-5 with TRBJ2-1; possible D gene TRBD2, 5 bases. The CDR3 extends over 14 amino acids. V shed 2 bases and J shed 13 bases, with 18 bases lying between them. From germline, CDR1 is MNHEY and CDR2 SVGAGI. The CDR3 spells CASSYLHGGSGQFF. Here the CDR3 DNA reads TGTGCCAGCAGTTACCTCCACGGTGGGAGCGGCCAGTTCTTC.

This clonotype came up many times. The V gene is TRBV27, the J gene TRBJ2-2; D gene ambiguous. The CDR3 spans 14 residues. CDR1 and CDR2 (germline): MNHEY, SMNVEV (reference sequence). Trimming took off 2 bases at V and 2 bases at J, with 6 bases between the two ends. In DNA, the CDR3 is TGTGCCAGCAGTTTAGGAATAAACACCGGGGAGCTGTTTTTT. Translated: CASSLGINTGELFF.

Many counts were recorded for this clonotype. The V call is TRBV4-1, the J call TRBJ1-1, with TRBD1 identical over 9 bases. Germline CDR1 reads MGHRA; CDR2 reads YSYEKL. V shed 5 bases, J shed 6 bases, and the junction held 7 bases outside the gene matches. The CDR3 spans 14 residues. The CDR3 sequence is CASSRSTGGPEAFF. The DNA of the CDR3 is TGCGCCAGCAGCAGATCGACAGGGGGTCCTGAAGCTTTCTTT.